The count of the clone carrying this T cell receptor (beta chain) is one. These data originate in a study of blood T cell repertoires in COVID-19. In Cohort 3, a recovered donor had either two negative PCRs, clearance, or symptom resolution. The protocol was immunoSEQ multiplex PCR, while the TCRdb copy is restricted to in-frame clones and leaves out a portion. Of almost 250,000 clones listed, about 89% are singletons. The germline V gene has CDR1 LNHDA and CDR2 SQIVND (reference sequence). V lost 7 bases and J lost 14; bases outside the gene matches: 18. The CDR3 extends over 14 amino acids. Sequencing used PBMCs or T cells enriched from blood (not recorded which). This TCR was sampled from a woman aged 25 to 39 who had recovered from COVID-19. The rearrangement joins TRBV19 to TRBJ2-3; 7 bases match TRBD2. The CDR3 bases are TGTGCCAGTAATGGCGGCGGGAGCGCACAACTGGGGTATTTT. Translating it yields CASNGGGSAQLGYF. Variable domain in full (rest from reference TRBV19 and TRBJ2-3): DGGITQSPKYLFRKEGQNVTLSCEQNLNHDAMYWYRQDPGQGLRLIYYSQIVNDFQKGDIAEGYSVSREKKESFPLTVTSAQKNPTAFYLCASNGGGSAQLGYFGPGTRLTVL.